This T cell receptor beta chain was documented in a study of HIV-infected patients and healthy controls. Whole blood was used without fractionation, so all unsorted peripheral T cells were included. The CDR3 contains 15 residues. Deletions cut 6 bases from V and 2 bases from J, with 16 bases between. Looked up from germline, CDR1 is MNHEY and CDR2 is SVGAGI. Reverse transcription used 500 to 550 ng RNA and constant-region primers for alpha and beta. Alpha and beta chain libraries were made separately by chain-specific third strand synthesis with multiplexing indices. TCRdb processed the 5' RACE reads anew with MiXCR; each CDR3 protein has one entry. The table lists tens of thousands of distinct CDR3 sequences, 8.5% of them singletons.

The sequence was collected from an adult in good health. Sequenced: blood. This chain connects TRBV6-5 to TRBJ1-2, with a weak D call TRBD1 (6 bases). DNA for the CDR3: TGTGCCAGCAGCCCTGAGTGGGGGCAGAACTATGGCTACACCTTC. Translating it yields CASSPEWGQNYGYTF.